These 6 T cell receptor beta chains share one sample of origin, sequenced in a study of PD-1 blockade in classical Hodgkin lymphoma. TCRdb keeps only in-frame clones here, not all; method: immunoSEQ multiplex PCR. The sample has about 15,000 clones; about 90% are singletons. Time point: newly diagnosed, previously untreated cHL patient sample. Material: peripheral blood mononuclear cells (PBMCs). The receptors originated from a human donor with classical Hodgkin lymphoma.

This clone is a singleton in its sample. This chain links TRBV7-2 with TRBJ2-7; possibly TRBD1 for D (6 bases). With 0 bases removed from V and 3 bases from J, the gap between germline ends came to 6 bases. The length of the CDR3 is 13 residues. Per germline, CDR1 SGHTA and CDR2 FQGNSA. The CDR3 nucleotides are TGTGCCAGCAGCTTAGCACAGGGCTACGAGCAGTACTTC. This encodes CASSLAQGYEQYF.

The chain combines TRBV10-1 with TRBJ2-1; tentatively, D is TRBD2 (5 bases). V was trimmed by 1 base and J by 6 bases, leaving 13 bases between them. Germline-derived CDR1 and CDR2 are WNHNN and SYGVQD (reference sequence). CDR3 length: 15 residues. CDR3 DNA: TGCGCCAGCAGTGAGTTGAGAGGGTATACCAATGAGCAGTTCTTC. It is translated as CASSELRGYTNEQFF.

The chain employs TRBV19 and TRBJ2-1; possible D gene TRBD2, 6 bases. The CDR3 runs to 14 residues. In germline, CDR1 is LNHDA, CDR2 SQIVND (reference sequence). The ends were cut back, 3 bases at V and 7 bases at J, with 13 bases in the middle. In DNA, the CDR3 is TGTGCCAGTAGTATCGCCGGAGGGCCAAATGAGCAGTTCTTC. It specifies CASSIAGGPNEQFF.

The chain couples TRBV11-3 to TRBJ2-5; a weak D match, TRBD2 (6 bases). Trimming pared 6 bases from V and 1 base from J, leaving 12 bases between. Germline V gene data show CDR1 as SGHNT and CDR2 as YENEEA. The CDR3 is 14 amino acids. As DNA, the CDR3 is TGTGCCAGCAGTTTCGGGGGAACCCAAGAGACCCAGTACTTC. Its translation is CASSFGGTQETQYF.

V usage is TRBV7-8 and J usage is TRBJ2-5; possible D gene TRBD2, 6 bases. Germline V lookup: CDR1 SGHVS, CDR2 FQNEAQ. Deletions cut 1 base from V and 1 base from J, with 7 bases between. The CDR3 contains 14 residues. CDR3 sequence (DNA): TGTGCCAGCAGCTTAGTGGGGGGCCAAGAGACCCAGTACTTC. This gives the protein CASSLVGGQETQYF.

The chain has TRBV4-2 and TRBJ1-6; possible D gene TRBD1, 5 bases. The CDR3 covers 16 residues. V dropped 0 bases and J dropped 7 bases, with 13 bases sitting between them. Germline assignment: CDR1 LGHNA and CDR2 YNFKEQ. CDR3 nucleotide sequence: TGTGCCAGCAGCCAAGATCGTTCAGGGAACAATTCACCCCTCCACTTT. Translated: CASSQDRSGNNSPLHF.